These 27 T cell receptor beta chains share one sample of origin, sequenced in a study of regulatory T cells in long-lasting Graves disease. Regarding time point: persistent/refractory GD, antithyroid drugs over 5 years with positive TRAb. The TCR library used RNA extracted from PBMCs. Building of the TCR beta libraries involved iRepertoire HTBI primers and Arm-PCR of CDR3 regions. From the multiplex PCR reads, TCRdb called clonotypes with MiXCR, one entry per CDR3 protein. The sample consists of roughly 500,000 distinct CDR3 sequences, about 20% of them appearing once. This material consisted of peripheral blood mononuclear cells (PBMCs), taken when the disease was refractory, from a patient treated with antithyroid drugs. The receptors originated from a female donor with Graves disease.

This clonotype has ten or more counts. This chain links TRBV7-2 with TRBJ2-7, with a tentative D call TRBD2 (6 bases). Between the trimmed V and J ends, which lost 5 bases and 6 bases, there was a span of 26 bases. The length of the CDR3 is 17 residues. CDR1 SGHTA and CDR2 FQGNSA come from the germline V gene. The CDR3 loop is CASSPGLVLWGRGEQYF. The CDR3, as DNA: TGTGCCAGCAGCCCGGGACTGGTATTGTGGGGTCGAGGCGAGCAGTACTTC.

The chain's CDR3 is CASSRGRRYGYTF. CDR3 sequence (DNA): TGTGCCAGCAGTCGAGGGAGAAGGTATGGCTACACCTTC. This chain joins TRBV12-3 or TRBV12-4 and TRBJ1-2; D remains unclear. This CDR3 has 13 residues. V was trimmed by 5 bases and J by 5 bases, leaving 12 bases between them.

This clonotype was observed many times. The gene calls are TRBV12-3 or TRBV12-4 and TRBJ2-2, with a possible D match to TRBD1 (5 bases). Trimming pared 1 base from V and 4 bases from J, leaving 7 bases between. This CDR3 spans 14 amino acids. CDR3 DNA sequence: TGTGCCAGCAGTTTAGTGCAGGGCACCGGGGAGCTGTTTTTT. This encodes CASSLVQGTGELFF.

The chain recombines TRBV11-2 with TRBJ2-7, with D possibly being TRBD2 (5 bases). Germline V gene sequence: CDR1 SGHAT, CDR2 FQNNGV. Trimming removed 5 bases from V and 8 bases from J, with 13 bases in between. CDR3 length equals 12 residues. The CDR3 bases are TGTGCCAGCAGCCCCTCGTCGGGGAAGCAGTACTTC. It is translated as CASSPSSGKQYF. The complete variable domain, with remaining parts taken from reference TRBV11-2 and TRBJ2-7, reads EAGVAQSPRYKIIEKRQSVAFWCNPISGHATLYWYQQILGQGPKLLIQFQNNGVVDDSQLPKDRFSAERLKGVDSTLKIQPAKLEDSAVYLCASSPSSGKQYFGPGTRLTVT.

In this sample, this clonotype turned up many times. The chain couples TRBV6-1 to TRBJ1-2; D is uncertain. V was shortened by 10 bases and J by 6 bases, with 12 bases between the two germline ends. In germline, CDR1 is MNHNS, CDR2 SASEGT. This CDR3 is built from 11 residues. The CDR3 loop reads CATGRLDGYTF. The CDR3 DNA follows: TGTGCCACCGGTAGGCTGGATGGCTACACCTTC.

This clonotype was seen repeatedly, ten times or more. The rearrangement links TRBV7-9 to TRBJ2-5; D gene ambiguous. The CDR3 contains 16 residues. Germline CDR1 reads SEHNR; CDR2 reads FQNEAQ (reference sequence). V lost 1 base, J lost 2 bases, and 14 bases lay in between. The CDR3 is CASSLGAWLVQETQYF. As DNA, the CDR3 is TGTGCCAGCAGCTTAGGCGCGTGGCTAGTACAAGAGACCCAGTACTTC.

The chain recombines TRBV5-4 with TRBJ1-6; D gene unclear. Trimming shortened V by 6 bases and J by 10 bases, and 17 bases separated the two germline ends. The CDR3 is 14 residues long. In germline, CDR1 is SGHNT, CDR2 YYREEE (reference sequence). The CDR3 DNA follows: TGTGCCAGCAAAGTCGGAGGGCGGTACTCACCCCTCCACTTT. Translation: CASKVGGRYSPLHF.

This clonotype was detected ten times or more. CDR3 amino acids: CSASTLGQSSYEQYF. CDR3 nucleotides: TGCAGTGCTAGCACCCTGGGACAGAGCTCCTACGAGCAGTACTTC. This chain connects TRBV20-1 to TRBJ2-7; 7 bases align to TRBD1. CDR1 and CDR2 from the germline V gene are DFQATT and SNEGSKA (reference sequence). Germline trimming cut 3 bases from V and 0 bases from J; bases unmatched to any gene: 8. This CDR3 spans 15 amino acids.

In its sample, this clonotype was seen many times. The chain employs TRBV2 and TRBJ2-4; unclear D gene. Trimming stripped 5 bases from V and 2 bases from J, with 10 bases between. The CDR3 consists of 14 residues. Germline CDR1 is SNHLY and CDR2 is FYNNEI. The DNA for the CDR3 is TGTGCCAGCAGTCAAAGGGTGTCCAAAAACATTCAGTACTTC. Translating gives CASSQRVSKNIQYF.

This clonotype was detected ten times or more. Written as DNA, the CDR3 is TGTGCCTGGAGTCTGACAGGGGGTGGCTACACCTTC. It encodes CAWSLTGGGYTF. This sequence joins TRBV30 and TRBJ1-2; 9 nucleotides agree with TRBD1. This CDR3 spans 12 amino acids. CDR1 is GTSNPN, CDR2 SVGIG, per germline (reference sequence). Trimming at V came to 2 bases and at J to 7 bases, leaving 2 bases not matched to a gene.

The V gene is TRBV11-2, the J gene TRBJ1-1; D is ambiguous. This CDR3 spans 15 amino acids. Germline V gene sequence: CDR1 SGHAT, CDR2 FQNNGV. Deletions cut 3 bases from V and 1 base from J, with 12 bases between. In DNA, the CDR3 is TGTGCCAGCAGCTTTCGAGGGCTTTCGAACACTGAAGCTTTCTTT. This codes for CASSFRGLSNTEAFF.

This clonotype came up many times. The DNA for the CDR3 is TGTGCCTGGAGTAGGGACAGGGACGGAAAACTGTTTTTT. It yields the protein CAWSRDRDGKLFF. This sequence joins TRBV30 and TRBJ1-4; TRBD1 agrees at 9 bases. Losses at the gene ends were 2 bases for V and 10 bases for J; bases not matched to a gene: 5. The CDR3 loop spans 13 amino acids. Germline lookup yields CDR1 GTSNPN and CDR2 SVGIG (reference sequence). Full variable domain (rest looked up from reference TRBV30 and TRBJ1-4): SQTIHQWPATLVQPVGSPLSLECTVEGTSNPNLYWYRQAAGRGLQLLFYSVGIGQISSEVPQNLSASRPQDRQFILSSKKLLLSDSGFYLCAWSRDRDGKLFFGSGTQLSVL.

This clonotype was observed many times. J is TRBJ1-1 and V is TRBV15; TRBD1 agrees at 7 bases. CDR1 is LNHNV and CDR2 is YYDKDF in the germline V gene (reference sequence). V was pared by 1 base and J by 0 bases, with 14 bases of the junction left unmatched. The CDR3 covers 19 residues. In DNA, the CDR3 is TGTGCCACCAGCAGAGGAGTAGGGGGCGGCCAATTCATGAACACTGAAGCTTTCTTT. Amino acid sequence: CATSRGVGGGQFMNTEAFF.

V and J are TRBV6-1 and TRBJ2-7; D may match TRBD1 or TRBD2 (7 bases each). Trimming removed 7 bases at V and 1 base at J, with 14 bases between. The CDR3 has 14 residues. Germline V gene lookup returns CDR1 MNHNS and CDR2 SASEGT. The CDR3 DNA follows: TGTGCCAGCACCAACAGGGGACTATCCTACGAGCAGTACTTC. It translates to CASTNRGLSYEQYF.

In its sample, this clonotype was seen many times. The chain links TRBV12-3 or TRBV12-4 to TRBJ1-1; 10 nucleotides match TRBD1. V gave up 5 bases and J gave up 2 bases; unmatched junction bases: 8. This CDR3 region has 16 residues. The CDR3 protein is CASSPGTGALNTEAFF. The CDR3 DNA is TGTGCCAGCAGTCCCGGGACAGGGGCTTTAAACACTGAAGCTTTCTTT.

This clonotype was detected many times. This sequence joins TRBV12-3 or TRBV12-4 and TRBJ1-4, with D possibly being TRBD1 (6 bases). The CDR3 is 16 amino acids. The germline V and J ends were trimmed by 6 bases and 4 bases, with 18 bases remaining between them. The CDR3 DNA reads as TGTGCCAGCAGGACAGGTCCAGGGGAGGGTAATGAAAAACTGTTTTTT. Its translation is CASRTGPGEGNEKLFF.

This clonotype was seen more than once but under ten times. The rearrangement links TRBV3-1 to TRBJ1-2; 7 bases line up with TRBD1. The CDR3 has 14 amino acids. With V trimmed by 2 bases and J by 2 bases, 2 bases remained unmatched. Germline V CDR1 and CDR2: LGHDT, YNNKEL (reference sequence). CDR3 bases: TGTGCCAGCAGCCAAACACAGGGGAACTATGGCTACACCTTC. It specifies CASSQTQGNYGYTF.

This clonotype was counted a few times. Given a much more abundant clone one base away, this may be a read error. The chain is built from TRBV27 and TRBJ2-7, with 9 bases matching TRBD1. There are 15 residues in the CDR3. Germline CDR1 is MNHEY and CDR2 is SMNVEV (reference sequence). With V trimmed by 5 bases and J by 2 bases, 7 bases remained unmatched. The CDR3 loop is CASSPGTGPTYEQYF. As DNA, the CDR3 is TGTGCCAGCAGTCCCGGGACAGGGCCCACCTACGAGCAGTACTTC.

Ten or more counts support this clonotype. The V and J genes are TRBV27 and TRBJ1-2; a possible D gene is TRBD1 (5 bases). The V and J ends lost 2 bases and 7 bases respectively, with 11 bases between them. CDR3 size: 13 residues. From germline, CDR1 is MNHEY and CDR2 SMNVEV (reference sequence). CDR3 coding DNA: TGTGCCAGCAGTTTACGGGGGTCTAGTGGCTACACCTTC. This encodes CASSLRGSSGYTF.

Notes on this clonotype: An end of the junction does not agree with germline; a read error may underlie this. The genes are TRBV7-2 and TRBJ2-5; maybe TRBD2 (6 bases). Germline assignment: CDR1 SGHTA and CDR2 FQGNSA. CDR3 length: 15 amino acids. DNA of the CDR3: TGTAGCAGCAGCTTAGGAGGGGCTCACGGCGAGACCCAGTACTTC. Amino acids: CSSSLGGAHGETQYF.

This clonotype was found many times. The V call is TRBV28, the J call TRBJ2-5, with 11 bases aligning to TRBD2. The CDR3 has 16 residues. CDR1 is MDHEN, CDR2 SYDVKM, per germline. J gave up 4 bases and V 5 bases, and 9 bases lay outside the gene matches. The chain's CDR3 is CASSQLAGEALETQYF. CDR3 in DNA: TGTGCCAGCAGTCAACTAGCGGGAGAGGCTTTAGAGACCCAGTACTTC.

The table lists this clonotype with many counts. The chain carries TRBV2 and TRBJ1-1; tentative D call: TRBD1 (5 bases). The V gene lost 4 bases and the J gene lost 4 bases, with 13 bases spanning the gap. CDR1 is SNHLY and CDR2 is FYNNEI in the germline V gene. The CDR3 length is 14 residues. CDR3 nucleotide sequence: TGTGCCAGCAGTGGACAGAGGATAAGCACTGAAGCTTTCTTT. Translating it yields CASSGQRISTEAFF.

This clonotype has ten or more counts. This chain connects TRBV28 to TRBJ1-5; TRBD1 is a possible D gene (5 bases). This CDR3 is built from 12 residues. Looked up from germline, CDR1 is MDHEN and CDR2 is SYDVKM. Trimming stripped 8 bases from V and 10 bases from J, with 15 bases between. The CDR3 nucleotides read TGTGCCAGCTGCTACTGGGGCCGCCCCCAGCATTTT. This encodes CASCYWGRPQHF.

There are a few counts of this clonotype. The chain has TRBV5-1 and TRBJ2-2, with 7 bases that match TRBD2. This CDR3 region has 16 residues. J lost 3 bases, V lost 0 bases, and 5 bases had no gene match. Germline CDR1 and CDR2: SGHRS and YFSETQ. The CDR3 nucleotides are TGCGCCAGCAGCTTGGTTTCTAGCGGTTACACCGGGGAGCTGTTTTTT. Translation gives CASSLVSSGYTGELFF.

This clonotype came up a few times. The J gene is TRBJ1-3, the V gene TRBV25-1, with D possibly being TRBD1 (5 bases). Germline lookup yields CDR1 MGHDK and CDR2 SYGVNS. V lost 1 base and J 4 bases, leaving 11 bases between the germline ends. This CDR3 contains 15 residues. The CDR3 sequence is CASSESPGRGNTIYF. The CDR3 region has the DNA TGTGCCAGCAGTGAATCTCCAGGGAGAGGAAACACCATATATTTT. Full variable domain (missing parts from reference TRBV25-1 and TRBJ1-3): EADIYQTPRYLVIGTGKKITLECSQTMGHDKMYWYQQDPGMELHLIHYSYGVNSTEKGDLSSESTVSRIRTEHFPLTLESARPSHTSQYLCASSESPGRGNTIYFGEGSWLTVV.

The chain has TRBV15 and TRBJ1-6; D call uncertain. The germline CDR1 and CDR2 sequences are LNHNV and YYDKDF (reference sequence). The CDR3 is 14 amino acids. V was trimmed by 0 bases and J by 7 bases, leaving 7 bases between them. The CDR3 here is CATSRDIDNSPLHF. CDR3 coding DNA: TGTGCCACCAGCAGAGATATTGACAATTCACCCCTCCACTTT.

This clonotype was detected a few times. The rearrangement links TRBV20-1 to TRBJ1-5; 8 bases agree with TRBD1. The CDR3 length is 14 residues. From germline, CDR1 is DFQATT and CDR2 SNEGSKA (reference sequence). V lost 5 bases to trimming and J lost 8 bases; unmatched junction nucleotides: 11. The CDR3 loop reads CSAEGEQGAEPQHF. The CDR3 nucleotides are TGCAGTGCTGAGGGGGAGCAGGGGGCTGAGCCCCAGCATTTT.